This record looks at one TCR beta chain sequence and its context. The sample is drawn from a study of blood T cell repertoires in COVID-19. The CDR3 is 14 amino acids. Trimming removed 3 bases from V and 7 bases from J, with 13 bases in between. Germline CDR1 reads KGHSH; CDR2 reads LQKENI. Some clones are missing from TCRdb's copy, which holds only in-frame ones; the method was immunoSEQ multiplex PCR. The table records about 90,000 clones, about 82% of them present only once. The V gene is TRBV18, the J gene TRBJ1-5, with no clear D. The sample comprised peripheral blood. The source is a woman in her seventies with active or convalescent COVID-19. The CDR3, as DNA: TGTGCCAGCTCACCGACCCCGGCGGGCCAGCCCCAGCATTTT. This codes for CASSPTPAGQPQHF.